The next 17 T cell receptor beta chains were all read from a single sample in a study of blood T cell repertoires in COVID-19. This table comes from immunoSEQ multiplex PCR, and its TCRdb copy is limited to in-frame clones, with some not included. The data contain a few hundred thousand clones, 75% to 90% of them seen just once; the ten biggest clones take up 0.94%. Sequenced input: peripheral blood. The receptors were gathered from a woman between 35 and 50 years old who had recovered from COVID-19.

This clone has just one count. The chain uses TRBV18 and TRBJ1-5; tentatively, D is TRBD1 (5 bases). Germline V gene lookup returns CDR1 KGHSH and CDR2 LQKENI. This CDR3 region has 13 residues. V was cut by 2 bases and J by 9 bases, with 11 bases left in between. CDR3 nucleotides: TGTGCCAGCTCACCAGGCGGGGGGACGCCCCAGCATTTT. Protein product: CASSPGGGTPQHF.

CDR3 region: CASSLGVAGVQSGVEQFF. CDR3 DNA sequence: TGCGCCAGCAGCTTGGGTGTAGCGGGAGTACAATCTGGGGTTGAGCAGTTCTTC. The genes are TRBV5-1 and TRBJ2-1; 9 nucleotides line up with TRBD2. The CDR3 spans 18 residues. V dropped 0 bases and J dropped 9; count of bases not matched to a gene: 16. Looked up from germline, CDR1 is SGHRS and CDR2 is YFSETQ.

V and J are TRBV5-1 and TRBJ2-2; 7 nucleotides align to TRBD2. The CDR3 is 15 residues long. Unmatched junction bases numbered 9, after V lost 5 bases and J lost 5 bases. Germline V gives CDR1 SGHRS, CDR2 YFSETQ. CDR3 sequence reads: CASSQREGRTGELFF. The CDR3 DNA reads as TGCGCCAGCAGTCAGAGGGAGGGCCGAACCGGGGAGCTGTTTTTT.

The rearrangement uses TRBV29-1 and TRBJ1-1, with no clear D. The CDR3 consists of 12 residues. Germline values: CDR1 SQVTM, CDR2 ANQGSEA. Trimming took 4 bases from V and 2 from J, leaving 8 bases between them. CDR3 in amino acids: CSVGWQNTEAFF. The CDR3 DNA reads TGCAGCGTTGGATGGCAAAACACTGAAGCTTTCTTT.

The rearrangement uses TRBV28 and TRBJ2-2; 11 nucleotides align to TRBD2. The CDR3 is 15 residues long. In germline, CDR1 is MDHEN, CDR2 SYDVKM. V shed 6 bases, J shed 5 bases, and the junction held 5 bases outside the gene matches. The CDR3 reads CASRPGTSGTGELFF. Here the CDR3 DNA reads TGTGCCAGCAGACCCGGGACTAGCGGTACCGGGGAGCTGTTTTTT.

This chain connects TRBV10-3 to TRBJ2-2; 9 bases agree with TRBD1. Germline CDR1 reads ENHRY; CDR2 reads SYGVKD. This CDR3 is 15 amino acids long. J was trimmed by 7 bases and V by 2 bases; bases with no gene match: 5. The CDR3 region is CAISEEQGAFGELFF. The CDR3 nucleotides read TGTGCCATCAGTGAGGAACAGGGGGCTTTCGGGGAGCTGTTTTTT.

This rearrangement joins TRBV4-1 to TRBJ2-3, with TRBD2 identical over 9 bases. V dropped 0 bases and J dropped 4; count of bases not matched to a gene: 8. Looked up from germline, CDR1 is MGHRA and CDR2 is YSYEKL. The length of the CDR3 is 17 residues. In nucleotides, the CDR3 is TGCGCCAGCAGCCAAGAACCTAGCGGGAATTTTGCAGATACGCAGTATTTT. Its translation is CASSQEPSGNFADTQYF.

The CDR3 DNA reads TGTGCCTGGAGTGTGCGGGAGCCCCATGAGCAGTTCTTC. Translation gives CAWSVREPHEQFF. The rearrangement uses TRBV30 and TRBJ2-1, with TRBD2 matching over 7 bases. The germline V gene encodes CDR1 GTSNPN and CDR2 SVGIG (reference sequence). The CDR3 loop spans 13 amino acids. The V gene end was trimmed by 0 bases and the J gene end by 8 bases; junction bases not matched to a gene: 4.

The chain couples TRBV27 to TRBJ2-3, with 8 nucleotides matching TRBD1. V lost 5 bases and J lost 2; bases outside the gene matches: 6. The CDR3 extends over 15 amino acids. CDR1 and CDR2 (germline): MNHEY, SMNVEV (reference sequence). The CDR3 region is CASSPLDRVTDTQYF. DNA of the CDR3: TGTGCCAGCAGTCCTCTGGACAGGGTCACAGATACGCAGTATTTT.

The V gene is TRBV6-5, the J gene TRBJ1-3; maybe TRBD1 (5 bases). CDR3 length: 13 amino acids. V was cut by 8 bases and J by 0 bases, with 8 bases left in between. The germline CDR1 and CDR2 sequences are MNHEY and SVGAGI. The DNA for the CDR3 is TGTGCCAGCGGGGGGATCTCTGGAAACACCATATATTTT. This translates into CASGGISGNTIYF.

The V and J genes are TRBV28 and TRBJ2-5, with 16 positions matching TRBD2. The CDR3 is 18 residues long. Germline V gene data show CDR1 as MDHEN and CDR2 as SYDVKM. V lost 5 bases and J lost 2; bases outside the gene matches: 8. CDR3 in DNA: TGTGCCAGCAGTCTCCTCCCGGGACTAGCGGGAGGGCAAGAGACCCAGTACTTC. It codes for CASSLLPGLAGGQETQYF.

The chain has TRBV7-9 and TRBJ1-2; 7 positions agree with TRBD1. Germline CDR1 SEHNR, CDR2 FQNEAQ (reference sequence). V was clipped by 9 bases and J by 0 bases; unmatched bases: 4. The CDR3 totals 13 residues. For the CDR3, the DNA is TGTGCCAGTAGACAGGGCTCTAACTATGGCTACACCTTC. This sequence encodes CASRQGSNYGYTF.

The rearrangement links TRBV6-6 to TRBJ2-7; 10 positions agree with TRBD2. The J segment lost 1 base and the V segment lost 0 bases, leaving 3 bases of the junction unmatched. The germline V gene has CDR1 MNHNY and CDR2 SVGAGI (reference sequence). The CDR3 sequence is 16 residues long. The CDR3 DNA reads TGTGCCAGCAGTTACTCAGGACTAGCGGAATCCTACGAGCAGTACTTC. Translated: CASSYSGLAESYEQYF.

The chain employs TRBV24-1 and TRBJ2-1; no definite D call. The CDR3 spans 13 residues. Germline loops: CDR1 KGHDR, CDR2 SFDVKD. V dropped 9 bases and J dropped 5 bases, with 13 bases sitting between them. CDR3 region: CATQAVQNNEQFF. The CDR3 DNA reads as TGTGCCACCCAGGCCGTCCAGAACAATGAGCAGTTCTTC.

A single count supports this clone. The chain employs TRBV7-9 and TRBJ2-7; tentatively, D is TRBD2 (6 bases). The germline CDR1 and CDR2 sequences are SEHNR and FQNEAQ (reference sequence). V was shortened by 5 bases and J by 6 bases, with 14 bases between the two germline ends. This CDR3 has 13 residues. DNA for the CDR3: TGTGCCAGCAGCCCCACTAGCAGACCCGAGCAGTACTTC. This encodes CASSPTSRPEQYF. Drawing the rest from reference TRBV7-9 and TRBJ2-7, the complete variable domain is DTGVSQNPRHKITKRGQNVTFRCDPISEHNRLYWYRQTLGQGPEFLTYFQNEAQLEKSRLLSDRFSAERPKGSFSTLEIQRTEQGDSAMYLCASSPTSRPEQYFGPGTRLTVT.

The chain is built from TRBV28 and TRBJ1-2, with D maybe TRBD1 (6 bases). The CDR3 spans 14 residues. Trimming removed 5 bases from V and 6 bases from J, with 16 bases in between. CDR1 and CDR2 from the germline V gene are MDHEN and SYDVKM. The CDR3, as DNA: TGTGCCAGCAGTACCCCGGGACAAGTAAATGGCTACACCTTC. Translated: CASSTPGQVNGYTF.

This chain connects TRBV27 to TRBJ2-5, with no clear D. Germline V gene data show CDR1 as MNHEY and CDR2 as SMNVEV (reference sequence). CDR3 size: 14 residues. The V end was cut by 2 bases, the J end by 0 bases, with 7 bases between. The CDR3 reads CASSLLANQETQYF. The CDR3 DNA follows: TGTGCCAGCAGTTTACTGGCAAACCAAGAGACCCAGTACTTC.